This T cell receptor (beta chain) was recorded in a study of blood T cell repertoires in COVID-19. Participant-reported clinical history was the basis for cohort assignment. For recovered donors of Cohort 3, there were two negative PCRs, clearance, or symptom resolution. Generated by immunoSEQ multiplex PCR, the TCRdb table keeps only in-frame clones and is missing some. Of 130,000 to 150,000 clones in the sample, around 86% were seen once. The germline V and J ends were trimmed by 5 bases and 0 bases, with 14 bases remaining between them. From germline, CDR1 is SEHNR and CDR2 FQNEAQ (reference sequence). The CDR3 loop spans 15 amino acids.

The sample was PBMCs or T cells enriched from blood (not recorded which). The chain combines TRBV7-9 with TRBJ2-7; perhaps TRBD1 as D (6 bases). The receptor comes from a man aged 60 to 69 who had recovered from COVID-19. The CDR3 DNA is TGTGCCAGCAGCAGAAACAGGGAATTCTCCTACGAGCAGTACTTC. The encoded protein is CASSRNREFSYEQYF. Full variable domain (remainder filled in from reference TRBV7-9 and TRBJ2-7): DTGVSQNPRHKITKRGQNVTFRCDPISEHNRLYWYRQTLGQGPEFLTYFQNEAQLEKSRLLSDRFSAERPKGSFSTLEIQRTEQGDSAMYLCASSRNREFSYEQYFGPGTRLTVT.